This is a list of T cell receptor beta chains from one sample in a study of blood T cells in healthy people across ages. A single record per CDR3 protein comes from TCRdb applying MiXCR to the 5' RACE reads. The data hold 750,000 or so distinct CDR3 sequences, with 25% observed a single time. These data were likewise used in another study, on T cells of mothers and their children.

The sample was blood. The receptors shown here come from a boy aged 5-17 years in good health. Both conserved end residues are part of each CDR3. The D gene is left open where the match is weak. Rows may omit the clone size; those that give it use once, few, many or a size class.

>TRBJ1-1|-|TRBV6-1|TRBD1
TGTGCCAGCAGTCCCTGGGACAGCAACACTGAAGCTTTCTTT
CASSPWDSNTEAFF
>TRBJ2-5|few|TRBV19|TRBD1
TGTGCCAGTAGTCCCAATGGACAGGGGGCCGCGGAGACCCAGTACTTC
CASSPNGQGAAETQYF
>TRBJ1-3|few|TRBV5-6|-
TGTGCCAGCAGCTTGAGCCGCTCTCCGACTGGAAACACCGTATATTTT
CASSLSRSPTGNTVYF
>TRBJ2-1|-|TRBV20-1|TRBD2
TGCAGTGCCGGGGGGGGTGGGAATGAGCAGTTCTTC
CSAGGGGNEQFF
>TRBJ2-3|few|TRBV5-1|TRBD1
TGCGCCAGCAGCTCCAACAGGGGAACAGATACGCAGTATTTT
CASSSNRGTDTQYF
>TRBJ1-1|-|TRBV13|-
TGTGCCAGCAGCTTTAAAGGGGCGCTTCTCACTGAAGCTTTCTTT
CASSFKGALLTEAFF
>TRBJ2-1|-|TRBV20-1|-
TGCAGTGCGACTCACGGGCCACGCTACAATGAGCAGTTCTTC
CSATHGPRYNEQFF
>TRBJ2-4|-|TRBV6-4|-
TGTGCCAGCAGTGAGTACCCCGGGGGAGGAAACATTCAGTACTTC
CASSEYPGGGNIQYF
>TRBJ2-1|few|TRBV12-3/TRBV12-4|TRBD2
TGTGCCAGCAGTTTTAGCGGGAGGGATTATGAGCGGTTCTTC
CASSFSGRDYERFF
>TRBJ1-4|-|TRBV7-9|-
TGTGCCAGCAGCTCGGTCCAGTTTGCAACTAATGAAAAACTGTTTTTT
CASSSVQFATNEKLFF
>TRBJ2-7|-|TRBV29-1|-
TGCAGCGTGCGACCAGGGGCGGAGGAGCAGCACTTC
CSVRPGAEEQHF